A selection of T cell receptor beta chains follows, all from one sample in a study of cytomegalovirus exposure and HLA in healthy donors. Only in-frame clones appear in the TCRdb table, and some are missing; sequencing was by immunoSEQ multiplex PCR. The table includes around 170,000 clones, 77% detected once. Material for sequencing was PBMCs. The receptor source for this set is a man aged 18 to 35 in good health and CMV-seronegative. Each CDR3 is given with its conserved first and last residue. Each record gives: clone size, J gene, V gene, D gene, CDR3 protein, CDR3 DNA. D genes are given only for firm matches. The size entry is marked missing in some rows and otherwise reads once, few, many or a size class.

once | TRBJ1-1 | TRBV4-1 | . | CASSQDPLGGTEAFF | TGCGCCAGCAGCCAAGATCCTTTAGGAGGGACTGAAGCTTTCTTT
. | TRBJ2-2 | TRBV7-2 | TRBD2 | CASSLTSGVLAGELFF | TGTGCCAGCAGCCTCACCAGCGGGGTATTAGCCGGGGAGCTGTTTTTT
. | TRBJ2-7 | TRBV29-1 | . | CSVGPGVGYEQYF | TGCAGCGTTGGACCGGGGGTGGGCTACGAGCAGTACTTC
. | TRBJ2-2 | TRBV7-9 | . | CASSLTRVNTGELFF | TGTGCCAGCAGCCTTACTCGGGTGAATACCGGGGAGCTGTTTTTT
. | TRBJ1-2 | TRBV27 | . | CASNRSLVGYTF | TGTGCCAGCAATCGGTCTCTGGTGGGCTACACCTTC
once | TRBJ2-7 | TRBV6-5 | . | CASSPTRMGYEQYF | TGTGCCAGCAGCCCGACTAGAATGGGATACGAGCAGTACTTC
. | TRBJ2-1 | TRBV7-3 | TRBD1 | CASSSTGTGGSYNEQFF | TGTGCCAGCAGCTCGACTGGTACAGGGGGCTCCTACAATGAGCAGTTCTTC
. | TRBJ2-7 | TRBV9 | . | CASSVGGMGGKGYEQYF | TGTGCCAGCAGCGTAGGCGGCATGGGGGGAAAAGGGTACGAGCAGTACTTC
. | TRBJ1-3 | TRBV9 | . | CASSVEGVGNTIYF | TGTGCCAGCAGCGTAGAAGGGGTCGGAAACACCATATATTTT
once | TRBJ2-1 | TRBV7-6 | TRBD2 | CASAMEAGGDYNEQFF | TGTGCCAGCGCCATGGAAGCGGGGGGTGACTACAATGAGCAGTTCTTC
. | TRBJ2-6 | TRBV7-2 | TRBD1 | CASSPWTGGGRGANVLTF | TGTGCCAGCAGCCCGTGGACAGGGGGCGGTCGTGGGGCCAACGTCCTGACTTTC
. | TRBJ2-7 | TRBV6-1 | TRBD1 | CASSRDREREQYF | TGTGCCAGCAGCCGGGACAGGGAGCGCGAGCAGTACTTC
. | TRBJ2-1 | TRBV6-5 | TRBD1 | CASRRAGGGAGEQFF | TGTGCCAGCAGGAGGGCAGGGGGCGGGGCGGGGGAGCAGTTCTTC
once | TRBJ2-7 | TRBV2 | TRBD1 | CASTDRGANYEQYF | TGTGCCAGCACCGACAGGGGCGCGAACTACGAGCAGTACTTC
. | TRBJ1-2 | TRBV6-6 | TRBD1 | CASRVDRVGYTF | TGTGCCAGCAGGGTGGACAGGGTCGGCTACACCTTC